Listed below are T cell receptor beta chains from one sample, sequenced in a study of PD-1 blockade in classical Hodgkin lymphoma. Data came from immunoSEQ multiplex PCR; TCRdb stores just in-frame clones and leaves some out. The top ten hold approximately 2.9% of the sample, which has about 90,000 clones, approximately 90% seen once. This specimen consisted of peripheral blood mononuclear cells (PBMCs), obtained before the fourth cycle of nivolumab. These receptors came from a human donor with classical Hodgkin lymphoma. Both conserved end residues are part of each CDR3. The D gene is left open where the match is weak. For some rows the clone size is stated as once, few or many, or as a class when expanded; others skip it.

V gene	clone size	D gene	J gene	CDR3 protein	CDR3 DNA
TRBV14	.	TRBD1	TRBJ2-5	CASSRRGSWDRLRETQYF	TGTGCCAGCAGCCGAAGAGGTTCTTGGGACAGGCTTCGAGAGACCCAGTACTTC
TRBV19	.	.	TRBJ1-1	CASAPSIGNTEAFF	TGTGCCAGTGCACCGTCGATTGGGAACACTGAAGCTTTCTTT
TRBV4-3	.	.	TRBJ2-3	CASSQEETRDTQYF	TGCGCCAGCAGCCAAGAAGAGACTAGAGATACGCAGTATTTT
TRBV30	.	.	TRBJ2-1	CAWRPQGGGDEQFF	TGTGCCTGGAGACCCCAGGGGGGGGGTGATGAGCAGTTCTTC
TRBV2	.	.	TRBJ1-2	CASSEASGSYGYTF	TGTGCCAGCAGTGAAGCGTCGGGATCCTATGGCTACACCTTC
TRBV6-5	.	.	TRBJ2-7	CAGSYVQGLSYEQYF	TGTGCCGGCAGTTACGTGCAGGGCCTATCCTACGAGCAGTACTTC
TRBV15	.	TRBD2	TRBJ2-3	CATRRGAGWGTDTQYF	TGTGCCACCAGGCGGGGGGCCGGTTGGGGCACAGATACGCAGTATTTT
TRBV7-6	few	.	TRBJ2-1	CASSQNAMSYNEQFF	TGTGCCAGCAGCCAGAACGCCATGTCCTACAATGAGCAGTTCTTC
TRBV9	.	.	TRBJ1-2	CASSGQTDFYGYTF	TGTGCCAGCAGCGGCCAGACGGATTTCTATGGCTACACCTTC
TRBV10-3	few	.	TRBJ2-3	CATIEEDYATDTQYF	TGTGCCACCATTGAGGAGGACTACGCTACAGATACGCAGTATTTT
TRBV6-5	.	TRBD1	TRBJ1-2	CASSYLQGIYGYTF	TGTGCCAGCAGTTATCTACAGGGGATCTATGGCTACACCTTC
TRBV6-6	.	.	TRBJ1-6	CASFSPLHF	TGTGCCAGTTTTTCACCCCTCCACTTT
TRBV5-6	.	.	TRBJ2-7	CASSLGMGNEQYF	TGTGCCAGCAGCTTAGGGATGGGCAACGAGCAGTACTTC
TRBV11-2	.	.	TRBJ1-1	CASSSRISLNTEAFF	TGTGCCAGCAGCTCTAGGATCAGCTTGAACACTGAAGCTTTCTTT
TRBV19	.	.	TRBJ1-4	CASSVTGTPNEKLFF	TGTGCCAGTAGTGTCACCGGGACACCTAATGAAAAACTGTTTTTT
TRBV4-3	.	.	TRBJ1-2	CASSQVGQTGFGYTF	TGCGCCAGCAGCCAAGTCGGACAGACGGGATTTGGCTACACCTTC
TRBV19	.	TRBD1	TRBJ2-7	CASSTWDRGRYEQYF	TGTGCCAGTAGTACCTGGGACAGGGGCCGGTACGAGCAGTACTTC
TRBV5-6	once	.	TRBJ1-5	CASSLEERGGSNQPQHF	TGTGCCAGCAGCTTGGAGGAACGGGGGGGTAGCAATCAGCCCCAGCATTTT
TRBV13	.	TRBD1	TRBJ2-6	CASSSLRDRVTNVLTF	TGTGCCAGCAGCTCCCTCCGGGACAGGGTTACCAACGTCCTGACTTTC
TRBV7-9	.	.	TRBJ2-1	CASSLVGVEDNEQFF	TGTGCCAGCAGCTTAGTGGGGGTAGAAGACAATGAGCAGTTCTTC
TRBV2	once	.	TRBJ1-1	CASIMGTYTEAFF	TGTGCCAGCATAATGGGGACCTACACTGAAGCTTTCTTT
TRBV9	.	TRBD2	TRBJ2-1	CASSGTSGNEQFF	TGTGCCAGCAGCGGGACTAGTGGCAATGAGCAGTTCTTC